This TCR beta chain appears in the sequencing data of a study of blood T cell repertoires in COVID-19. V shed 5 bases and J 7 bases; nucleotides not matched to a gene: 11. CDR1 SGHTA and CDR2 FQGNSA come from the germline V gene. This CDR3 has 15 amino acids. Some clones are missing from TCRdb's copy, which holds only in-frame ones; the method was immunoSEQ multiplex PCR. The table shows around 280,000 clones, with more than 70% occurring only once. V and J are TRBV7-2 and TRBJ1-2; the match to TRBD1 covers 9 bases. The sequenced material came from peripheral blood. The clonotype was recovered from a woman in her thirties with COVID-19, enrolled during active disease. The CDR3 is CASSPARTGEVGYTF. CDR3 nucleotide sequence: TGTGCCAGCAGCCCCGCGAGGACAGGGGAGGTTGGCTACACCTTC.